This is a list of T cell receptor beta chains from one sample in a study of blood T cells in healthy people across ages. TCRdb reanalysed the 5' RACE reads using MiXCR and keeps one entry per CDR3 protein. The table shows fewer than 2,000,000 distinct CDR3 sequences, with about 31% occurring only once. The specimen was blood. Receptors were obtained from a woman aged 25-40 years in good health. The conserved cysteine and the conserved F or W are not part of the CDR3 here. The order of the fields is V gene, CDR3 protein.

V gene: TRBV15; CDR3 protein: ATSKDSQETQY
V gene: TRBV5-1; CDR3 protein: ASSTNRDTEAF
V gene: TRBV19; CDR3 protein: ASSIMYRGQESQY
V gene: TRBV7-3; CDR3 protein: ASSSGVRGLGGRNEQF
V gene: TRBV4-1; CDR3 protein: ASSQVAGDRGYGYT
V gene: TRBV7-9; CDR3 protein: ASSPAFDRESYEQY
V gene: TRBV20-1; CDR3 protein: SARGTSGRAADTQY
V gene: TRBV15; CDR3 protein: ATSRDLGSGQPQH
V gene: TRBV2; CDR3 protein: ASNDKDTAYEQY
V gene: TRBV29-1; CDR3 protein: SVQYRADTEAF
V gene: TRBV15; CDR3 protein: ATSNPGTVDYGYT
V gene: TRBV7-2; CDR3 protein: ASSLVGTSGQTQY
V gene: TRBV21-1; CDR3 protein: ASSLRGRNEKLF
V gene: TRBV27; CDR3 protein: ASSYLGSNEQF
V gene: TRBV20-1; CDR3 protein: SASIQDKNIQY
V gene: TRBV29-1; CDR3 protein: SVGGYRGLYEQY
V gene: TRBV5-1; CDR3 protein: ASSNSTSGRTQY